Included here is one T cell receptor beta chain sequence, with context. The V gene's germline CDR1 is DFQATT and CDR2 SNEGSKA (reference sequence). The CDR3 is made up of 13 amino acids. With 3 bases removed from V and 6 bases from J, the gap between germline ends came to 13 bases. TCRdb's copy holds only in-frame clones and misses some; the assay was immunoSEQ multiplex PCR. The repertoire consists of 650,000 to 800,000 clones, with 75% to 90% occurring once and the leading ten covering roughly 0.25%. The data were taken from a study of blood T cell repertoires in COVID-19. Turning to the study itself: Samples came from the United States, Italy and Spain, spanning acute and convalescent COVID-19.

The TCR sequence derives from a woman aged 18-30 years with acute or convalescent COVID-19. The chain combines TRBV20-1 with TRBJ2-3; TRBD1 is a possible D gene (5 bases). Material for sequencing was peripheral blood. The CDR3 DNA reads TGCAGTGCTAGTCACGACAGCAGCGATACGCAGTATTTT. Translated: CSASHDSSDTQYF.